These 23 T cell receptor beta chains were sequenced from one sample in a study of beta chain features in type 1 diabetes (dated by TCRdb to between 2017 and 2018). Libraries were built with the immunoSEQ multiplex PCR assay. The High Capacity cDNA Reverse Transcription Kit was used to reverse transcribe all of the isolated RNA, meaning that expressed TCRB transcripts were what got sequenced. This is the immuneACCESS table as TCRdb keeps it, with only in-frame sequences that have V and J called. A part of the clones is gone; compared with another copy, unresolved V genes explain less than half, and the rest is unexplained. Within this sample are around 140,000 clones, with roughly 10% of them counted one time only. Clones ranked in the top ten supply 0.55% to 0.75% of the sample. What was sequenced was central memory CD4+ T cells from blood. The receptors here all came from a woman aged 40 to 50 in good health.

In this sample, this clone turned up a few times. The CDR3 reads CASSLAQVNYEQYF. The CDR3 nucleotides read TGTGCCAGCAGCTTAGCTCAGGTGAACTACGAGCAGTACTTC. The chain joins TRBV11-2 to TRBJ2-7; D remains ambiguous. V gave up 1 base and J gave up 3 bases, with 10 bases separating them. The germline CDR1 and CDR2 sequences are SGHAT and FQNNGV. The CDR3 contains 14 residues.

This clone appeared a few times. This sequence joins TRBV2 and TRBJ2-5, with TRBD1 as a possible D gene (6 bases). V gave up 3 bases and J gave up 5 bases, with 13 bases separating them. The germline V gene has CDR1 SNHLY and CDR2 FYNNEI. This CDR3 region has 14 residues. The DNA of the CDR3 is TGTGCCAGCAGTGAGGGGGCTCTTCCGGAGACCCAGTACTTC. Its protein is CASSEGALPETQYF.

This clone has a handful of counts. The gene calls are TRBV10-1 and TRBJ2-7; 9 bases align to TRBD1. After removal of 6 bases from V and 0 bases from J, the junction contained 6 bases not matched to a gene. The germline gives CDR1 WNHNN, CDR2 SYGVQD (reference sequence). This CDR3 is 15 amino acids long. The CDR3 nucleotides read TGCGCCAGCAGAGAGCCGGGACAGGGCTCCTACGAGCAGTACTTC. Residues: CASREPGQGSYEQYF.

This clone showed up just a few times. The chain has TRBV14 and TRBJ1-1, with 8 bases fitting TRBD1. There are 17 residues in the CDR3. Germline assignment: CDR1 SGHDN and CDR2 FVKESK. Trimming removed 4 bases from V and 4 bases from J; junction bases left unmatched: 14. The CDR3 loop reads CASSPTLRGLASTEAFF. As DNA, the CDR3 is TGTGCCAGCAGCCCGACCCTCAGGGGGCTAGCTAGCACTGAAGCTTTCTTT.

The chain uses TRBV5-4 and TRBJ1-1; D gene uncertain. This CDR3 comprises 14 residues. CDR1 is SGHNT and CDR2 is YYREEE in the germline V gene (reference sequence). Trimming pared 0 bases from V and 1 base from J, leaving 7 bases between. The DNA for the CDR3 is TGTGCCAGCAGCTTGGATCCCTCGAACACTGAAGCTTTCTTT. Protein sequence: CASSLDPSNTEAFF.

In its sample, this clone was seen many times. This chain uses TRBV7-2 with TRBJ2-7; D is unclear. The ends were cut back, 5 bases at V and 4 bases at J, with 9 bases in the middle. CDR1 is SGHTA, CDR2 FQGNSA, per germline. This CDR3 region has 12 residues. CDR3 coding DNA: TGTGCCAGCAGCGCGCCCCAATACGAGCAGTACTTC. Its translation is CASSAPQYEQYF.

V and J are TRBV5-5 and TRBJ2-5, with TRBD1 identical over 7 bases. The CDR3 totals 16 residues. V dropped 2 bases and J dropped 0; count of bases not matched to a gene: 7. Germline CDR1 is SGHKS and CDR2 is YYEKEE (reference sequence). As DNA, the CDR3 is TGTGCCAGCAGCTTACGACAGGGAACCTACCAAGAGACCCAGTACTTC. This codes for CASSLRQGTYQETQYF.

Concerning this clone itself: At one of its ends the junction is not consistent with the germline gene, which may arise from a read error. Here the CDR3 reads CASSRTIQETQYF. CDR3 DNA sequence: TGTGCTAGCAGCCGGACAATCCAAGAGACCCAGTACTTC. The rearrangement uses TRBV7-7 and TRBJ2-5, with D perhaps TRBD1 (5 bases). This CDR3 comprises 13 residues. Germline lookup yields CDR1 SSHAT and CDR2 FNYEAQ (reference sequence).

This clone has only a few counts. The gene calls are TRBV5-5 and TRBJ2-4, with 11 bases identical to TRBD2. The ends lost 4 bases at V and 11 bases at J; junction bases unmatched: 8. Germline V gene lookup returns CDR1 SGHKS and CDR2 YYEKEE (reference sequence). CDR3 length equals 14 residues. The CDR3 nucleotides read TGTGCCAGCAGCCTCGGGACTAGCGGCTCCTTTCAGTACTTC. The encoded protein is CASSLGTSGSFQYF.

As DNA, the CDR3 is TGTGCCAGCAGTGAATCGGGCCGTAGCGGGGTCCGCACAGATACGCAGTATTTT. This gives the protein CASSESGRSGVRTDTQYF. The J gene is TRBJ2-3, the V gene TRBV6-1, with 8 bases fitting TRBD2. Trimming at V came to 2 bases and at J to 1 base, leaving 11 bases not matched to a gene. This CDR3 spans 18 amino acids. The germline CDR1 and CDR2 sequences are MNHNS and SASEGT.

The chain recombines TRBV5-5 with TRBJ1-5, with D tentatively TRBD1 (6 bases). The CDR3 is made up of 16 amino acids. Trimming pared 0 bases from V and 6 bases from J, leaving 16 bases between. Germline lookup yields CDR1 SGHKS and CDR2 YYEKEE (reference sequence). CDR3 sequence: CASSLDGGRVGQPQHF. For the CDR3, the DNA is TGTGCCAGCAGCTTGGACGGGGGGCGAGTTGGTCAGCCCCAGCATTTT.

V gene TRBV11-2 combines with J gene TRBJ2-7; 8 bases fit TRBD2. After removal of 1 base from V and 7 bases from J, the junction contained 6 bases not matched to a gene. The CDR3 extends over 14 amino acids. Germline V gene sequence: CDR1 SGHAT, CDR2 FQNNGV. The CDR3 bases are TGTGCCAGCAGCTTAGGCGGGGGGCCCAGTGAGCAGTACTTC. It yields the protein CASSLGGGPSEQYF.

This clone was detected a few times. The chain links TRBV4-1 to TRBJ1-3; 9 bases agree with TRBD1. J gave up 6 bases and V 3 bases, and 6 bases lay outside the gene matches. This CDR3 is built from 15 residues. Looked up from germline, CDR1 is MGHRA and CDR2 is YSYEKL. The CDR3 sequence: CASSHIWDRVNTIYF. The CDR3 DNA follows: TGCGCCAGCAGCCATATTTGGGACAGGGTAAACACCATATATTTT.

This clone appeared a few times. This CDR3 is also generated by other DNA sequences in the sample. The DNA for the CDR3 is TGCGCCAGCAGCTCCCTTCAGGGGGCTTCCTACGAGCAGTACTTC. This gives the protein CASSSLQGASYEQYF. The V gene is TRBV5-1, the J gene TRBJ2-7; TRBD1 agrees at 8 bases. V was clipped by 3 bases and J by 1 base; unmatched bases: 6. The V gene's germline CDR1 is SGHRS and CDR2 YFSETQ. This CDR3 is built from 15 residues.

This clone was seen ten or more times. The CDR3 spells CASRGGTTGAPQHF. DNA of the CDR3: TGTGCCAGCAGGGGAGGGACAACCGGAGCGCCCCAGCATTTT. The chain is built from TRBV2 and TRBJ1-5; tentatively, D is TRBD1 (6 bases). The germline V gene has CDR1 SNHLY and CDR2 FYNNEI. This CDR3 contains 14 residues. V gave up 6 bases and J gave up 9 bases, with 18 bases separating them.

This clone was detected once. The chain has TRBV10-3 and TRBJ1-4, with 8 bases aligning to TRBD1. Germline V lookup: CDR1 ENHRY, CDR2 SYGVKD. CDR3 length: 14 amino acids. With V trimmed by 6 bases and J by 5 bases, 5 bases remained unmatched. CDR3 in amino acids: CAISKTGVNEKLFF. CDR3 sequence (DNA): TGTGCCATCAGCAAGACAGGGGTGAATGAAAAACTGTTTTTT.

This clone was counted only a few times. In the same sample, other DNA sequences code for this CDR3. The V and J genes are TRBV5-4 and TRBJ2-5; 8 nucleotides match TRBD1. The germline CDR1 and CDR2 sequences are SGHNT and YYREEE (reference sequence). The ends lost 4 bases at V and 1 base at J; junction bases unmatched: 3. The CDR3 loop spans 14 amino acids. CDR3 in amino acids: CASSPDRGQETQYF. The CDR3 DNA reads TGTGCCAGCAGCCCCGACAGGGGCCAAGAGACCCAGTACTTC.

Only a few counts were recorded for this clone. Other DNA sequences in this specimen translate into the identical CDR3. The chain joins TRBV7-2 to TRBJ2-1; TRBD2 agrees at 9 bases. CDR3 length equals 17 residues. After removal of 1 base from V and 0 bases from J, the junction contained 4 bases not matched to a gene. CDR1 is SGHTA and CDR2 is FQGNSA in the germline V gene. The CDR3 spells CASSLGAGGPSYNEQFF. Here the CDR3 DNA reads TGTGCCAGCAGCTTAGGGGCGGGGGGGCCCTCCTACAATGAGCAGTTCTTC.

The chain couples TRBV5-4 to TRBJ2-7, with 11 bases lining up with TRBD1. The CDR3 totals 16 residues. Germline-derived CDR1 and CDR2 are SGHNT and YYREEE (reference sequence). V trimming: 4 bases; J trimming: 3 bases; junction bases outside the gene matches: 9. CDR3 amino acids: CASSQFTGTGGYEQYF. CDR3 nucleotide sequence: TGTGCCAGCAGCCAGTTCACCGGGACAGGGGGCTACGAGCAGTACTTC.

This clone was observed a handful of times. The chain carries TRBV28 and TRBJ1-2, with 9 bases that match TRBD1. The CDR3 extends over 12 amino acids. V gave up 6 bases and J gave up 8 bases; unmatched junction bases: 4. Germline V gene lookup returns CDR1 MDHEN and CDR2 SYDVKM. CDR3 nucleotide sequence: TGTGCCAGCAGGGTGACAGGGGGAGGCTACACCTTC. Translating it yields CASRVTGGGYTF.

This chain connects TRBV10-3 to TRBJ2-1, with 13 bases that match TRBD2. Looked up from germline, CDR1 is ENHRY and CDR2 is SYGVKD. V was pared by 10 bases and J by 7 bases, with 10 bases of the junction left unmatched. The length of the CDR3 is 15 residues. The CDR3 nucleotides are TGTGCCACCACCGGACTAGCGGGGGATTATAATGAGCAGTTCTTC. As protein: CATTGLAGDYNEQFF.

CDR3 coding DNA: TGTGCCAGCACCCTGAGGAGTAACTATGGCTACACCTTC. The encoded protein is CASTLRSNYGYTF. V is TRBV5-4 and J is TRBJ1-2; D gene ambiguous. The germline CDR1 and CDR2 sequences are SGHNT and YYREEE (reference sequence). This CDR3 contains 13 residues. V was trimmed by 6 bases and J by 1 base, leaving 10 bases between them.

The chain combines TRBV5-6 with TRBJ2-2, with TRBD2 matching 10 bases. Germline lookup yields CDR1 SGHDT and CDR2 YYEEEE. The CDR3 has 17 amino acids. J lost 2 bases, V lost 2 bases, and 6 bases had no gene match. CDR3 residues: CASSFLTSGVNTGELFF. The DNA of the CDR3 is TGTGCCAGCAGCTTTCTTACTAGCGGGGTTAACACCGGGGAGCTGTTTTTT.